This entry lists 15 T cell receptor beta chains sequenced from one sample in a study of T cell repertoires in cytomegalovirus infection. No cognate antigen is known for these TCRs. TCRdb ran MiXCR on the reads and lists one entry per CDR3 protein. The repertoire includes roughly 860,000 distinct CDR3 sequences, around a third of them detected once, and over 10% sits in the top ten. Material: cultured CD8+ T cells from PBMCs, obtained from culture after CMV antigen stimulation. These TCRs come from a human donor in good health (CMV status not recorded). Some clones in this sample may be carry-over from other donors' samples.

V and J are TRBV2 and TRBJ2-1; 14 positions agree with TRBD2. The germline V gene has CDR1 SNHLY and CDR2 FYNNEI. V shed 5 bases, J shed 8 bases, and the junction held 5 bases outside the gene matches. CDR3 length: 15 residues. CDR3 residues: CASSRLAGGRYEQFF. The CDR3 DNA sequence: TGTGCCAGCAGTAGACTAGCGGGGGGGCGGTATGAGCAGTTCTTC. Full variable domain (remainder filled in from reference TRBV2 and TRBJ2-1): EPEVTQTPSHQVTQMGQEVILRCVPISNHLYFYWYRQILGQKVEFLVSFYNNEISEKSEIFDDQFSVERPDGSNFTLKIRSTKLEDSAMYFCASSRLAGGRYEQFFGPGTRLTVL.

This clonotype was seen a handful of times. The chain is built from TRBV10-3 and TRBJ2-1; TRBD1 agrees at 9 bases. This CDR3 is 18 amino acids long. Germline CDR1 and CDR2: ENHRY and SYGVKD. Trimming at V came to 0 bases and at J to 4 bases, leaving 10 bases not matched to a gene. CDR3 protein: CAISESVGTGRHYNEQFF. The CDR3 nucleotides are TGTGCCATCAGTGAGTCGGTCGGGACAGGGAGACATTACAATGAGCAGTTCTTC.

This chain links TRBV27 with TRBJ2-2; 7 bases agree with TRBD1. Germline CDR1 MNHEY, CDR2 SMNVEV (reference sequence). CDR3 length equals 14 residues. With 3 bases clipped from V and 8 bases from J, the junction kept 6 bases outside the gene matches. CDR3 amino acids: CASSFGQASGELFF. The CDR3 DNA reads TGTGCCAGCAGTTTCGGACAGGCTTCAGGGGAGCTGTTTTTT.

This clonotype was counted once. The chain joins TRBV27 to TRBJ1-6; D perhaps matches TRBD1 (5 bases). Germline-derived CDR1 and CDR2 are MNHEY and SMNVEV (reference sequence). The length of the CDR3 is 15 residues. Trimming pared 4 bases from V and 10 bases from J, leaving 17 bases between. The CDR3 sequence is CASSWLGGGDSPLHF. The CDR3, as DNA: TGTGCCAGCAGTTGGCTGGGTGGCGGGGACTCACCCCTCCACTTT.

V usage is TRBV4-3 and J usage is TRBJ1-6; D unclear. The V and J ends lost 4 bases and 6 bases respectively, with 13 bases between them. This CDR3 contains 15 residues. The germline V gene encodes CDR1 LGHNA and CDR2 YSLEER. In DNA form, the CDR3 reads TGCGCCAGCAGCCTTCTGCGGACGGGTAATTCACCCCTCCACTTT. It translates to CASSLLRTGNSPLHF.

The chain recombines TRBV7-2 with TRBJ1-4, with D tentatively TRBD1 (5 bases). This CDR3 region has 15 residues. Trimming shortened V by 4 bases and J by 8 bases, and 17 bases separated the two germline ends. Germline V gene sequence: CDR1 SGHTA, CDR2 FQGNSA. The CDR3 is CASSSEGAGGEKLFF. The CDR3 DNA reads TGTGCCAGCAGCTCCGAAGGGGCCGGCGGGGAAAAACTGTTTTTT.

This clonotype was seen at least ten times. V usage is TRBV7-2 and J usage is TRBJ1-6; D is undetermined. Deletions cut 5 bases from V and 4 bases from J, with 18 bases between. The CDR3 has 17 amino acids. The germline CDR1 and CDR2 sequences are SGHTA and FQGNSA. The CDR3: CASSPTSKTEYNSPLHF. CDR3 nucleotide sequence: TGTGCCAGCAGCCCTACCTCCAAGACTGAATATAATTCACCCCTCCACTTT. Supplemented by reference TRBV7-2 and TRBJ1-6, the full variable domain reads GAGVSQSPSNKVTEKGKDVELRCDPISGHTALYWYRQSLGQGLEFLIYFQGNSAPDKSGLPSDRFSAERTGGSVSTLTIQRTQQEDSAVYLCASSPTSKTEYNSPLHFGNGTRLTVT.

The chain combines TRBV7-9 with TRBJ1-1; possible D gene TRBD1, 6 bases. The V end was cut by 5 bases, the J end by 1 base, with 14 bases between. There are 15 residues in the CDR3. Germline CDR1 SEHNR, CDR2 FQNEAQ (reference sequence). In DNA, the CDR3 is TGTGCCAGCAGCCCGCAGGACAGAACGAACACTGAAGCTTTCTTT. Translating gives CASSPQDRTNTEAFF.

The J gene is TRBJ1-2, the V gene TRBV6-5; D uncertain. The V and J ends lost 2 bases and 3 bases respectively, with 7 bases between them. Germline CDR1 MNHEY, CDR2 SVGAGI. The CDR3 totals 13 residues. The chain's CDR3 is CASSYGSYYGYTF. CDR3 bases: TGTGCCAGCAGTTACGGCAGTTACTATGGCTACACCTTC.

This chain uses TRBV7-2 with TRBJ2-7; 12 bases match TRBD2. Germline loops: CDR1 SGHTA, CDR2 FQGNSA. This CDR3 comprises 15 residues. Trimming removed 2 bases from V and 2 bases from J; junction bases left unmatched: 1. The CDR3 sequence is CASSLLAGGPYEQYV. The CDR3 bases are TGTGCCAGCAGCTTACTAGCGGGGGGGCCCTACGAGCAGTACGTC.

This clonotype was observed at least ten times. The V and J genes are TRBV7-8 and TRBJ2-1; D gene unclear. The ends were cut back, 5 bases at V and 8 bases at J, with 16 bases in the middle. The CDR3 length is 14 residues. CDR1 and CDR2 from the germline V gene are SGHVS and FQNEAQ. The CDR3 spells CASSRRIQGYEQFF. DNA of the CDR3: TGTGCCAGCAGCCGAAGAATCCAAGGGTATGAGCAGTTCTTC.

J is TRBJ1-1 and V is TRBV6-6; D is perhaps TRBD1 (5 bases). The V end lost 0 bases, the J end lost 2 bases, and 10 bases lay between the germline ends. The CDR3 extends over 15 amino acids. CDR1 and CDR2 from the germline V gene are MNHNY and SVGAGI (reference sequence). The CDR3, as DNA: TGTGCCAGCAGTTACTCGAACAGGCCCAACACTGAAGCTTTCTTT. This codes for CASSYSNRPNTEAFF.

This sequence joins TRBV20-1 and TRBJ1-6; no definite D call. Deletions cut 5 bases from V and 0 bases from J, with 11 bases between. Per germline, CDR1 DFQATT and CDR2 SNEGSKA (reference sequence). The CDR3 totals 15 residues. CDR3: CSALGRLSYNSPLHF. The CDR3, as DNA: TGCAGTGCTCTAGGCCGGCTCTCCTATAATTCACCCCTCCACTTT.

Details on this clonotype: The junction departs from the called germline gene at one end, perhaps through a read error. The CDR3 DNA reads as TGTGCCAGCAGCCAAAAAAGGAGGGAAACTGAAGCTTTCTTT. Protein product: CASSQKRRETEAFF. The chain combines TRBV4-1 with TRBJ1-1, with D uncertain. The germline gives CDR1 MGHRA, CDR2 YSYEKL. CDR3 length: 14 residues.

The CDR3 region is CSACPATSGGTLCLYEQYF. Here the CDR3 DNA reads TGCAGTGCTTGCCCCGCCACTAGCGGGGGGACTTTATGTTTGTACGAGCAGTACTTC. This rearrangement joins TRBV20-1 to TRBJ2-7; 12 nucleotides align to TRBD2. V shed 5 bases and J 4 bases; nucleotides not matched to a gene: 21. The CDR3 runs 19 residues. CDR1 DFQATT and CDR2 SNEGSKA come from the germline V gene (reference sequence).